This T cell receptor beta chain was obtained from a study of beta chain features in type 1 diabetes. On the study more broadly: There was similarity between patients and healthy donors in age, gender and cell yields.

Investigators reverse transcribed all isolated RNA, so they sequenced expressed TCRB transcripts. Some clones are missing from TCRdb's copy, which holds only in-frame ones; the method was immunoSEQ multiplex PCR. Of approximately 340,000 clones listed, over 13% were seen once; the top ten hold more than 0.015%. It was via CD45RO/CCR7/CD25/CD127/CD95/CD27 that CD4+ naive, central memory, regulatory and stem cell-like memory cells were sorted. This clone was detected only a few times. The CDR3 has 15 residues. V was cut by 2 bases and J by 0 bases, with 11 bases left in between. CDR1 is GTSNPN, CDR2 SVGIG, per germline (reference sequence).

This chain connects TRBV30 to TRBJ2-1; the D gene is possibly TRBD2 (5 bases). The clonotype was recovered from a woman between 18 and 29 years old in good health. Material: naive CD4+ T cells from blood. The CDR3 is CAWSQDSSSYNEQFF. The DNA of the CDR3 is TGTGCCTGGAGTCAGGACTCGAGCTCCTACAATGAGCAGTTCTTC.